The present entry profiles one T cell receptor beta chain with its context. This entry belongs to a study of identical twins. CDR1 and CDR2 from the germline V gene are SSHAT and FNYEAQ (reference sequence). With 3 bases clipped from V and 5 bases from J, the junction kept 5 bases outside the gene matches. This CDR3 has 14 amino acids. Unique molecular identifiers were present on the cDNA, and a universal primer site came from template switching. In TCRdb, the 5' RACE reads were re-called with MiXCR into one record per CDR3 protein. The sample yields about 920,000 distinct CDR3 sequences, about 12% seen once. These data were likewise used in another study, on yellow fever vaccine responses in identical twins.

The sequenced sample consisted of PBMCs. This receptor was obtained from a woman aged 18-29 years in good health. J is TRBJ2-3 and V is TRBV7-7; TRBD2 matches 7 bases. Here the CDR3 DNA reads TGTGCCAGCAGCTTGGGCGGGGGATTAGATACGCAGTATTTT. Translating it yields CASSLGGGLDTQYF.